These 16 T cell receptor beta chains came from one sample sequenced in a study of blood T cell repertoires in COVID-19. Libraries were prepared by immunoSEQ multiplex PCR; TCRdb keeps only in-frame clonotypes and omits some of them. The sample contains about 92,000 clones, about two thirds of which appear only once. Material for sequencing was peripheral blood. Receptors were obtained from a woman between 55 and 75 years old in a cohort sampled during active or convalescent COVID-19.

The rearrangement joins TRBV4-3 to TRBJ2-7; unclear D gene. The CDR3 loop spans 15 amino acids. V was trimmed by 0 bases and J by 4 bases, leaving 13 bases between them. Germline loops: CDR1 LGHNA, CDR2 YSLEER. CDR3 region: CASSQDPQPVYEQYF. The CDR3 DNA follows: TGCGCCAGCAGCCAAGACCCCCAACCGGTTTACGAGCAGTACTTC.

This clone was seen a few times. The rearrangement joins TRBV5-6 to TRBJ2-3; 9 bases map to TRBD1. V gave up 3 bases and J gave up 0 bases; unmatched junction bases: 2. There are 15 residues in the CDR3. Germline V gives CDR1 SGHDT, CDR2 YYEEEE. The CDR3 is CASSWGTGSTDTQYF. The CDR3 bases are TGTGCCAGCAGCTGGGGGACAGGGAGCACAGATACGCAGTATTTT.

The V call is TRBV9, the J call TRBJ2-7, with a possible D match to TRBD1 (6 bases). This CDR3 is 15 amino acids long. Trimming left V 2 bases short and J 3 bases short, with 15 bases between. In germline, CDR1 is SGDLS, CDR2 YYNGEE. In nucleotides, the CDR3 is TGTGCCAGCAGCGTCTCCGGGACAACGCTCTACGAGCAGTACTTC. Amino acid sequence: CASSVSGTTLYEQYF.

The chain couples TRBV29-1 to TRBJ2-7; 9 bases align to TRBD2. Per germline, CDR1 SQVTM and CDR2 ANQGSEA. V shed 4 bases, J shed 2 bases, and the junction held 3 bases outside the gene matches. The CDR3 is made up of 13 amino acids. As DNA, the CDR3 is TGCAGCGTTGTGGGACTAGCAGCCTACGAGCAGTACTTC. The encoded protein is CSVVGLAAYEQYF.

V gene TRBV7-3 combines with J gene TRBJ1-5; TRBD1 aligns across 9 bases. CDR1 is SGHTA and CDR2 is FQGTGA in the germline V gene. V shed 6 bases, J shed 5 bases, and the junction held 5 bases outside the gene matches. The CDR3 spans 14 residues. The CDR3 spells CASSPTGGYQPQHF. The DNA for the CDR3 is TGTGCCAGCAGTCCGACAGGGGGATATCAGCCCCAGCATTTT. The full variable domain, rest sourced from reference TRBV7-3 and TRBJ1-5, is GAGVSQTPSNKVTEKGKYVELRCDPISGHTALYWYRQSLGQGPEFLIYFQGTGAADDSGLPNDRFFAVRPEGSVSTLKIQRTERGDSAVYLCASSPTGGYQPQHFGDGTRLSIL.

The chain has TRBV28 and TRBJ2-3, with TRBD2 matching over 9 bases. Germline CDR1 and CDR2: MDHEN and SYDVKM. Germline trimming cut 3 bases from V and 1 base from J; bases unmatched to any gene: 5. This CDR3 has 16 amino acids. CDR3: CASSLGRGGGTDTQYF. DNA for the CDR3: TGTGCCAGCAGTTTGGGGCGGGGGGGCGGCACAGATACGCAGTATTTT. The variable domain in full, with the rest retrieved from reference TRBV28 and TRBJ2-3, is DVKVTQSSRYLVKRTGEKVFLECVQDMDHENMFWYRQDPGLGLRLIYFSYDVKMKEKGDIPEGYSVSREKKERFSLILESASTNQTSMYLCASSLGRGGGTDTQYFGPGTRLTVL.

The V gene is TRBV29-1, the J gene TRBJ1-1; TRBD1 aligns across 9 bases. V was clipped by 1 base and J by 4 bases; unmatched bases: 4. CDR1 is SQVTM and CDR2 is ANQGSEA in the germline V gene. The length of the CDR3 is 14 residues. CDR3 amino acids: CSVEGTGGFTEAFF. CDR3 bases: TGCAGCGTTGAAGGAACAGGGGGCTTCACTGAAGCTTTCTTT. Full variable domain (rest looked up from reference TRBV29-1 and TRBJ1-1): SAVISQKPSRDICQRGTSLTIQCQVDSQVTMMFWYRQQPGQSLTLIATANQGSEATYESGFVIDKFPISRPNLTFSTLTVSNMSPEDSSIYLCSVEGTGGFTEAFFGQGTRLTVV.

The chain joins TRBV19 to TRBJ1-4; unclear D gene. The CDR3 is 15 amino acids. The germline V and J ends were trimmed by 4 bases and 4 bases, with 13 bases remaining between them. The germline V gene has CDR1 LNHDA and CDR2 SQIVND (reference sequence). The CDR3 sequence is CASSTFARRNEKLFF. In DNA, the CDR3 is TGTGCCAGTAGTACCTTCGCCAGGCGTAATGAAAAACTGTTTTTT.

This chain links TRBV5-4 with TRBJ2-1; 9 positions match TRBD1. This CDR3 comprises 15 residues. The junction had 7 bases not matched to a gene; V was cut back by 3 bases and J by 6 bases. CDR1 SGHNT and CDR2 YYREEE come from the germline V gene (reference sequence). This CDR3 reads CASSSIDRGVNEQFF. CDR3 bases: TGTGCCAGCAGCTCGATTGACAGGGGGGTCAATGAGCAGTTCTTC.

This chain links TRBV7-9 with TRBJ1-3; weak D call: TRBD1 (5 bases). CDR3 length: 15 residues. V lost 0 bases and J lost 2, with 8 bases in between. CDR1 and CDR2 from the germline V gene are SEHNR and FQNEAQ (reference sequence). In nucleotides, the CDR3 is TGTGCCAGCAGCTTAGCGGTAGGGGCTGGAAACACCATATATTTT. This translates into CASSLAVGAGNTIYF.

This clone was detected only a few times. This sequence joins TRBV5-1 and TRBJ2-5; D gene uncertain. The CDR3 is 15 amino acids. V was pared by 0 bases and J by 0 bases, with 9 bases between. Germline V lookup: CDR1 SGHRS, CDR2 YFSETQ. CDR3 amino acids: CASSLGYGYQETQYF. CDR3 nucleotides: TGCGCCAGCAGCTTGGGATACGGGTACCAAGAGACCCAGTACTTC.

The chain is built from TRBV6-9 and TRBJ2-7; D not resolved. CDR1 MNHGY and CDR2 SVAAGI come from the germline V gene. CDR3 length equals 16 residues. V was trimmed by 2 bases and J by 0 bases, leaving 14 bases between them. DNA for the CDR3: TGTGCCAGCAGTTATCCCGTGTGGCACAACTCCTACGAGCAGTACTTC. Amino acids: CASSYPVWHNSYEQYF.

V usage is TRBV5-4 and J usage is TRBJ1-2; possible D gene TRBD1, 5 bases. Germline assignment: CDR1 SGHNT and CDR2 YYREEE (reference sequence). The V end lost 4 bases, the J end lost 4 bases, and 17 bases lay between the germline ends. This CDR3 comprises 15 residues. The CDR3 DNA follows: TGTGCCAGCAGCGCGGGACCGTTGCTCGTCTATGGCTACACCTTC. It encodes CASSAGPLLVYGYTF.

The table lists this clone with a few counts. An end of the junction differs from the germline gene, which may be a read error. This chain connects TRBV7-3 to TRBJ2-1, with D possibly TRBD1 on 5 matching bases. There are 14 residues in the CDR3. The V gene's germline CDR1 is SGHTA and CDR2 FQGTGA. CDR3 region: CASSPGLGASGPVF. For the CDR3, the DNA is TGTGCCAGTAGTCCAGGGTTGGGTGCGTCTGGTCCCGTCTTC. The full variable domain, its missing parts supplied by reference TRBV7-3 and TRBJ2-1, is GAGVSQTPSNKVTEKGKYVELRCDPISGHTALYWYRQSLGQGPEFLIYFQGTGAADDSGLPNDRFFAVRPEGSVSTLKIQRTERGDSAVYLCASSPGLGASGPVFGPGTRLTVL.

The CDR3 sequence: CASSLGGGTDTQYF. The CDR3, as DNA: TGCGCCAGCAGCTTGGGCGGGGGAACAGATACGCAGTATTTT. The rearrangement links TRBV5-1 to TRBJ2-3; 7 bases map to TRBD2. Germline CDR1 SGHRS, CDR2 YFSETQ. The CDR3 extends over 14 amino acids. The ends lost 0 bases at V and 3 bases at J; junction bases unmatched: 1.

This clone was seen repeatedly, ten times or more. The chain employs TRBV7-8 and TRBJ2-1; the match to TRBD2 covers 10 bases. Unmatched junction bases numbered 6, after V lost 1 base and J lost 6 bases. This CDR3 region has 16 residues. CDR1 and CDR2 (germline): SGHVS, FQNEAQ. The CDR3 spells CASSLGPSGGSNEQFF. The CDR3 DNA sequence: TGTGCCAGCAGCTTAGGTCCTAGCGGGGGATCCAATGAGCAGTTCTTC.